This is a list of T cell receptor beta chains from one sample in a study of control samples from healthy donors and cancer patients. Profiled with immunoSEQ multiplex PCR; TCRdb holds only in-frame clones, not every one. This sample carries roughly 170,000 clones, about 93% of them seen once, and the ten largest clones take almost 1.5%. The sequencing sample was made of blood. The receptors were sampled from a man younger than 30 in good health. CDR3s include the opening cysteine and the closing phenylalanine or tryptophan. A D gene is named only where the DNA matches it firmly. Rows may omit the clone size; those that give it use once, few, many or a size class.

>TRBJ2-4|NA|TRBV3-1/TRBV3-2|NA
CASSPRPSLAKNIQYF
TGTGCCAGCAGCCCCCGACCGTCACTAGCCAAAAACATTCAGTACTTC
>TRBJ2-1|NA|TRBV30|TRBD1
CAWSAGTGGYNEQFF
TGTGCCTGGAGTGCCGGGACAGGGGGGTACAATGAGCAGTTCTTC
>TRBJ2-7|once|TRBV5-1|NA
CASSLDGQPPYEQYF
TGCGCCAGCAGCTTGGACGGGCAGCCACCCTACGAGCAGTACTTC
>TRBJ1-3|NA|TRBV3-1/TRBV3-2|TRBD1
CASSQAPSGGGNTIYF
TGTGCCAGCAGCCAAGCACCATCAGGGGGAGGAAACACCATATATTTT
>TRBJ1-5|NA|TRBV19|NA
CASTDYSNQPQHF
TGTGCCAGTACTGATTATAGCAATCAGCCCCAGCATTTT
>TRBJ1-2|NA|TRBV2|TRBD1
CASSEGKGAGYGYTF
TGTGCCAGCAGTGAAGGGAAGGGGGCTGGCTATGGCTACACCTTC
>TRBJ1-1|NA|TRBV4-1|NA
CASSHPSHRTEAFF
TGCGCCAGCAGCCACCCCTCGCATCGTACTGAAGCTTTCTTT
>TRBJ2-5|NA|TRBV18|TRBD1
CASSETGRETQYF
TGTGCCAGCTCAGAGACAGGGAGAGAGACCCAGTACTTC
>TRBJ1-1|NA|TRBV19|TRBD1
CASSIVTGGSNTEAFF
TGTGCCAGTAGTATAGTGACAGGGGGGTCGAACACTGAAGCTTTCTTT
>TRBJ2-1|NA|TRBV2|NA
CASSYNRYNEQFF
TGTGCCAGCAGCTATAACCGTTACAATGAGCAGTTCTTC
>TRBJ1-4|NA|TRBV6-5|NA
CASSSEQAATNEKLFF
TGTGCCAGCAGTTCCGAACAGGCGGCAACTAATGAAAAACTGTTTTTT
>TRBJ2-1|NA|TRBV15|NA
CATSRGDQDYNNEQFF
TGTGCCACCAGCAGAGGGGACCAAGACTATAACAATGAGCAGTTCTTC
>TRBJ1-6|NA|TRBV29-1|TRBD1
CSASTGNNSPLHF
TGCAGCGCTTCGACAGGGAATAATTCACCCCTCCACTTT
>TRBJ2-2|NA|TRBV7-9|TRBD1
CASSPGTEYTGELFF
TGTGCCAGCAGTCCCGGGACAGAATACACCGGGGAGCTGTTTTTT
>TRBJ1-2|NA|TRBV12-3/TRBV12-4|TRBD1
CASNEDRGYGYTF
TGTGCCAGCAACGAAGACAGGGGCTATGGCTACACCTTC
>TRBJ2-7|NA|TRBV5-1|NA
CASKKPAGGLYEQYF
TGCGCCAGCAAGAAACCGGCGGGCGGTCTCTACGAGCAGTACTTC
>TRBJ2-3|once|TRBV24-1|TRBD2
CATRGTSGSWDTQYF
TGTGCCACCAGGGGGACTAGCGGCTCTTGGGATACGCAGTATTTT
>TRBJ1-1|NA|TRBV2|NA
CASSEGGAMNTEAFF
TGTGCCAGCAGTGAGGGCGGTGCAATGAACACTGAAGCTTTCTTT
>TRBJ2-3|NA|TRBV3-1/TRBV3-2|NA
CASSLIYEAQYF
TGTGCCAGCAGCCTGATTTATGAGGCGCAGTATTTT
>TRBJ2-1|NA|TRBV6-5|TRBD1
CASTRTGGSYNEQFF
TGTGCCAGCACCCGGACAGGGGGCTCCTACAATGAGCAGTTCTTC
>TRBJ1-6|NA|TRBV19|NA
CASSAGTAYNSPLHF
TGTGCCAGTAGTGCGGGGACGGCGTATAATTCACCCCTCCACTTT
>TRBJ2-3|NA|TRBV25-1|NA
CASSLGGGPTDTQYF
TGTGCCAGCAGTCTAGGGGGGGGCCCCACAGATACGCAGTATTTT
>TRBJ2-6|NA|TRBV18|TRBD1
CASSTGTGRSGANVLTF
TGTGCCAGCTCAACCGGGACAGGGCGTTCTGGGGCCAACGTCCTGACTTTC
>TRBJ1-1|NA|TRBV6-1|NA
CASSEWVGTEAFF
TGTGCCAGCAGTGAATGGGTGGGCACTGAAGCTTTCTTT
>TRBJ2-1|NA|TRBV14|NA
CASSQEIAVFMDEQFF
TGTGCCAGCAGCCAAGAAATTGCGGTATTTATGGATGAGCAGTTCTTC